This record looks at one T cell receptor beta chain sequence and its context. The record originates from a study of blood T cell repertoires in COVID-19. This CDR3 is built from 14 residues. With 5 bases clipped from V and 8 bases from J, the junction kept 7 bases outside the gene matches. Germline CDR1 MNHEY, CDR2 SMNVEV (reference sequence). As handled by the study authors: How many nucleated cells were present was estimated from reference gene primer amplification. Sequencing was performed with immunoSEQ multiplex PCR; in TCRdb, only in-frame clones are kept and a portion is missing. That table supplies the V and J calls and clone size; D and trimming were determined from the DNA. The table lists over 150,000 clones, about 90% of them singletons.

V gene TRBV27 combines with J gene TRBJ2-1; 9 bases fit TRBD1. The material sequenced was peripheral blood. The TCR comes from a man aged 50-59 years with acute or convalescent COVID-19. The CDR3 protein is CASSTTGGGYEQFF. In DNA, the CDR3 is TGTGCCAGCAGTACGACAGGGGGGGGTTATGAGCAGTTCTTC.